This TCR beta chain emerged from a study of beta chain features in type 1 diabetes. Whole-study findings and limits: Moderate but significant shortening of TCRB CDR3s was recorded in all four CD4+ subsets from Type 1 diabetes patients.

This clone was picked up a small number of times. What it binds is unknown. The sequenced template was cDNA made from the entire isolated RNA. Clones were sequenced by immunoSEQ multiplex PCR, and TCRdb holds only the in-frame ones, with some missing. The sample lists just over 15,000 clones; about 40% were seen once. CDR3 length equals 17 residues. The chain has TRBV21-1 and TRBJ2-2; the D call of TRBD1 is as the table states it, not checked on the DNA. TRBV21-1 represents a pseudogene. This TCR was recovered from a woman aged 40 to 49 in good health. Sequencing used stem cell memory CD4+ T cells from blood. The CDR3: CASSKAGQQTNTGELFF. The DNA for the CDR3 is TGTGCCAGCAGCAAAGCGGGGCAGCAGACTAACACCGGGGAGCTGTTTTTT.